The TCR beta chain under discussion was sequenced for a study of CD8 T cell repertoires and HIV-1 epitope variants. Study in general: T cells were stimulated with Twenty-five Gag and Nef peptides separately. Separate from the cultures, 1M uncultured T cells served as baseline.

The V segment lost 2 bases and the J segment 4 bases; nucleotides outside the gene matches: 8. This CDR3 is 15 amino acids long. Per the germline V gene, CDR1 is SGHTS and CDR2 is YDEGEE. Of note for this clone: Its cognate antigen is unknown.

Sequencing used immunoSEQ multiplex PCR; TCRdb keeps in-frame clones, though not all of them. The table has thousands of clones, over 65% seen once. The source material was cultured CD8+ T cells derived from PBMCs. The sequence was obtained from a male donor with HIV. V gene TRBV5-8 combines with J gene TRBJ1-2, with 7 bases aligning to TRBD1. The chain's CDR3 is CASSFSRQGSYGYTF. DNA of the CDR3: TGTGCCAGCAGCTTTTCTAGACAGGGAAGCTATGGCTACACCTTC.